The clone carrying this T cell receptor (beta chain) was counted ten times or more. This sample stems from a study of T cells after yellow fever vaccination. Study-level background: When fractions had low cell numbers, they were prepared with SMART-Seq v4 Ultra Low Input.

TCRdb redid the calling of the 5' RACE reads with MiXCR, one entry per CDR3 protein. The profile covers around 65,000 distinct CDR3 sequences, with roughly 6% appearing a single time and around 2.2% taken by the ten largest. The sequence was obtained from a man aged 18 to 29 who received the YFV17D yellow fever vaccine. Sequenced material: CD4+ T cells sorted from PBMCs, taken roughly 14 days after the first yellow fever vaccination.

The CDR3 DNA reads as TGTGCCAGCAGCGTTGGCGGGGGGCCGGTCAATGAGCAGTTCTTC. Amino acid sequence: CASSVGGGPVNEQFF. V is TRBV9 and J is TRBJ2-1, with 8 bases fitting TRBD2. From germline, CDR1 is SGDLS and CDR2 YYNGEE. The J segment lost 6 bases and the V segment lost 2 bases, leaving 7 bases of the junction unmatched. There are 15 residues in the CDR3.